Shown below are 13 T cell receptor beta chains from a single sample sequenced in a study of T-cell reconstitution after alpha-beta-depleted transplantation in children. Preparation of the TCRbeta library involved a method that used unique molecular identifiers. MiXCR, run by TCRdb on the PCR reads, gives a single entry per CDR3 protein. The table shows approximately 400,000 distinct CDR3 sequences, with under 20% occurring only once. Sequences were derived from PBMCs, mostly from graft donor cells, sampled 360 days after TCRalphabeta/CD19-depleted stem cell transplant. The receptors here all came from a boy in the first two years of life who had a stem cell transplant for Wiskott-Aldrich syndrome, so the T cells may come from the graft donor.

This clonotype was seen a few times. The chain carries TRBV5-1 and TRBJ2-7; 11 nucleotides match TRBD2. Germline CDR1 and CDR2: SGHRS and YFSETQ. Trimming cost V 1 base and J 2 bases; bases outside gene matches: 5. The CDR3 has 16 residues. The CDR3 nucleotides read TGCGCCAGCAGCTTGAAGGGACTAGCGGAGGCCTACGAGCAGTACTTC. Translating gives CASSLKGLAEAYEQYF.

This clonotype was seen a few times. This chain uses TRBV15 with TRBJ2-2; no clear D gene. CDR1 is LNHNV and CDR2 is YYDKDF in the germline V gene (reference sequence). The CDR3 is 12 amino acids. The V gene lost 5 bases and the J gene lost 6 bases, with 7 bases spanning the gap. The CDR3 nucleotides read TGTGCCACCAGCCGGGTGGCCGGGGAGCTGTTTTTT. It translates to CATSRVAGELFF.

The chain recombines TRBV4-3 with TRBJ2-5; 12 bases match TRBD2. Germline values: CDR1 LGHNA, CDR2 YSLEER. V shed 3 bases, J shed 4 bases, and the junction held 0 bases outside the gene matches. The CDR3 is 14 amino acids. The CDR3 region has the DNA TGCGCCAGCAGCCAGGGACTAGCGGGAGAGACCCAGTACTTC. Encoded protein: CASSQGLAGETQYF.

The chain has TRBV5-5 and TRBJ2-2, with D unclear. With 3 bases removed from V and 4 bases from J, the gap between germline ends came to 10 bases. The germline gives CDR1 SGHKS, CDR2 YYEKEE (reference sequence). This CDR3 has 14 residues. CDR3 nucleotides: TGTGCCAGCAGCTCGCAGATAGGCACCGGGGAGCTGTTTTTT. The encoded protein is CASSSQIGTGELFF.

This clonotype was detected only a few times. This chain connects TRBV4-3 to TRBJ2-2, with 13 bases identical to TRBD2. The CDR3 has 17 amino acids. Per the germline V gene, CDR1 is LGHNA and CDR2 is YSLEER. J was trimmed by 7 bases and V by 4 bases; bases with no gene match: 9. The DNA of the CDR3 is TGCGCCAGCAGCCGGACCGGGACTAGCGGGATCGTCGGGGAGCTGTTTTTT. This gives the protein CASSRTGTSGIVGELFF.

This clonotype has just a few counts. The chain has TRBV5-1 and TRBJ1-2; D remains ambiguous. Germline V gene lookup returns CDR1 SGHRS and CDR2 YFSETQ. With 3 bases removed from V and 6 bases from J, the gap between germline ends came to 12 bases. The CDR3 extends over 13 amino acids. CDR3 in amino acids: CASSSPGGDGYTF. For the CDR3, the DNA is TGCGCCAGCAGCTCCCCAGGTGGGGATGGCTACACCTTC.

The chain employs TRBV4-2 and TRBJ2-1, with D perhaps given as TRBD1 or TRBD2 (5 bases each). The CDR3 extends over 18 amino acids. Germline CDR1 reads LGHNA; CDR2 reads YNFKEQ. V lost 2 bases and J 5 bases, leaving 22 bases between the germline ends. CDR3 sequence: CASSQRQFGTRKDNEQFF. DNA of the CDR3: TGTGCCAGCAGCCAAAGACAGTTCGGGACCCGGAAAGACAATGAGCAGTTCTTC.

In its sample, this clonotype was seen once. The chain has TRBV18 and TRBJ1-4; 7 nucleotides line up with TRBD1. The trim removed 3 bases at V and 14 bases at J, leaving 24 bases unmatched. The CDR3 contains 18 residues. Germline CDR1 and CDR2: KGHSH and LQKENI. The CDR3 is CASSPSPLPGQPFARLFF. CDR3 coding DNA: TGTGCCAGCTCACCCTCACCCCTGCCGGGACAGCCTTTCGCAAGGCTGTTTTTT.

There are a few counts of this clonotype. The V and J genes are TRBV7-9 and TRBJ2-5; tentative D call: TRBD1 (6 bases). Per the germline V gene, CDR1 is SEHNR and CDR2 is FQNEAQ (reference sequence). V gave up 4 bases and J gave up 3 bases, with 15 bases separating them. The CDR3 spans 15 residues. For the CDR3, the DNA is TGTGCCAGCAGCTCCCACAGGGAGATGGAAGAGACCCAGTACTTC. Amino acid sequence: CASSSHREMEETQYF.

This clonotype was detected only a few times. The rearrangement links TRBV5-1 to TRBJ2-1, with D perhaps matching TRBD1 or TRBD2 (5 bases each). CDR1 is SGHRS, CDR2 YFSETQ, per germline. The CDR3 has 14 amino acids. The ends were cut back, 4 bases at V and 7 bases at J, with 15 bases in the middle. The CDR3 DNA follows: TGCGCCAGCAGCCTGGGACCCACGAGGAATGAGCAGTTCTTC. This encodes CASSLGPTRNEQFF.

V and J are TRBV5-1 and TRBJ2-1, with D possibly TRBD1 on 5 matching bases. The CDR3 sequence is 15 residues long. Germline CDR1 and CDR2: SGHRS and YFSETQ. The V end lost 0 bases, the J end lost 3 bases, and 10 bases lay between the germline ends. This CDR3 is CASSLGRVDYNEQFF. The DNA of the CDR3 is TGCGCCAGCAGCTTGGGCAGGGTAGACTACAATGAGCAGTTCTTC.

The rearrangement uses TRBV28 and TRBJ1-2; a possible D gene is TRBD1 (5 bases). The CDR3 consists of 14 residues. Trimming removed 3 bases from V and 0 bases from J, with 8 bases in between. Germline CDR1 is MDHEN and CDR2 is SYDVKM. The CDR3 loop reads CASSFIGANYGYTF. The CDR3 DNA reads TGTGCCAGCAGTTTCATAGGGGCTAACTATGGCTACACCTTC.

V and J are TRBV7-9 and TRBJ1-1; D is unresolved. CDR3 length: 15 amino acids. V was pared by 3 bases and J by 0 bases, with 11 bases between. CDR1 is SEHNR, CDR2 FQNEAQ, per germline (reference sequence). DNA of the CDR3: TGTGCCAGCAGCTTGGCCCAAGCGGTGAACACTGAAGCTTTCTTT. Translation: CASSLAQAVNTEAFF.